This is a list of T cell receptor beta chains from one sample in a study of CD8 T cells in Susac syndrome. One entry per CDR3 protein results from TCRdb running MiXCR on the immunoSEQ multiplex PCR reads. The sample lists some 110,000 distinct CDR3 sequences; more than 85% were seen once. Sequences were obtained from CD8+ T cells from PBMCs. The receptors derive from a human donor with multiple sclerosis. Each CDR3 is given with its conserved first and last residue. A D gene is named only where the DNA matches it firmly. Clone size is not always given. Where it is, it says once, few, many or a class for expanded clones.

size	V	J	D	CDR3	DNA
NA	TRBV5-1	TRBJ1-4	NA	CASSKNPRGGEKLFF	TGCGCCAGCAGCAAAAACCCCAGGGGAGGCGAAAAACTGTTTTTT
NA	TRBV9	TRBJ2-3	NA	CASSDYRDTQYF	TGTGCCAGCAGCGATTATAGAGATACGCAGTATTTT
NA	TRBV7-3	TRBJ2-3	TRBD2	CASSLLATTDTQYF	TGTGCCAGCAGCCTACTAGCGACCACAGATACGCAGTATTTT
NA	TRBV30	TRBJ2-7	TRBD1	CAWSGGTGGLYEQYF	TGTGCCTGGAGCGGCGGGACAGGGGGTCTCTACGAGCAGTACTTC
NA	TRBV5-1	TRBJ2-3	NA	CASSYDRAGTDTQYF	TGCGCCAGCAGCTACGACAGGGCGGGGACAGATACGCAGTATTTT
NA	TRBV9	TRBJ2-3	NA	CASSPRGLSDYTQYF	TGTGCCAGCAGCCCACGGGGGCTCTCGGACTATACGCAGTATTTT
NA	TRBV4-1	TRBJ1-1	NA	CASSPHRVRGPTEAFF	TGCGCCAGCAGCCCGCACCGAGTCAGAGGCCCCACTGAAGCTTTCTTT
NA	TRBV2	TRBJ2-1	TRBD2	CASMVSGRRTYNEQFF	TGTGCCAGCATGGTTAGCGGGAGGAGAACCTACAATGAGCAGTTCTTC
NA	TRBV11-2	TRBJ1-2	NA	CASSLGPHGYTF	TGTGCCAGCAGCTTAGGGCCGCATGGCTACACCTTC
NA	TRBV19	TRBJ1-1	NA	CASSTGYTEAFF	TGTGCCAGTAGTACGGGGTACACTGAAGCTTTCTTT
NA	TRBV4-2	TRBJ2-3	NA	CASSPHRTDTQYF	TGTGCCAGCAGCCCCCATCGCACAGATACGCAGTATTTT
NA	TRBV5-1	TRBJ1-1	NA	CASSLFRRSTEAFF	TGCGCCAGCAGCTTGTTCAGGAGGTCCACTGAAGCTTTCTTT
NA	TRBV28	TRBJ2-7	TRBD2	CASSLYTSAEQYF	TGTGCCAGCAGTTTATACACTAGCGCCGAGCAGTACTTC
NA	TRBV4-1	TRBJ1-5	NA	CASSQISARDQPQHF	TGCGCCAGCAGCCAAATTTCAGCCAGGGATCAGCCCCAGCATTTT
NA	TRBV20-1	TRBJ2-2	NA	CSARDLVGVLRRDTGELFF	TGCAGTGCTAGAGATTTGGTGGGGGTCCTGCGACGAGACACCGGGGAGCTGTTTTTT
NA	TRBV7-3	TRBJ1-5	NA	CASSLGLTRGLSNQPQHF	TGTGCCAGCAGCTTAGGGTTGACCCGGGGCCTTAGCAATCAGCCCCAGCATTTT
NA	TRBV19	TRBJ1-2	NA	CASSRSGHINYGYTF	TGTGCCAGTAGTAGATCGGGACACATTAACTATGGCTACACCTTC
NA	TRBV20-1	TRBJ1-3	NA	CGHSGNTIYF	TGCGGGCACTCTGGAAACACCATATATTTT
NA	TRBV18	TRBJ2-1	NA	CASSPKPGLYNEQFF	TGTGCCAGCTCACCGAAGCCGGGGCTCTACAATGAGCAGTTCTTC
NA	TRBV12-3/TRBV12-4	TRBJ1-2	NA	CASSPNPTGANYGYTF	TGTGCCAGCAGTCCTAACCCGACCGGAGCTAACTATGGCTACACCTTC
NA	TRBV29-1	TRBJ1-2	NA	CSVEQGPTNSPRDYGYTF	TGCAGCGTTGAACAAGGGCCGACCAACAGTCCTCGGGACTATGGCTACACCTTC
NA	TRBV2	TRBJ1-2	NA	CARDPNGVIHGYTF	TGTGCCAGAGACCCCAATGGGGTGATCCATGGCTACACCTTC
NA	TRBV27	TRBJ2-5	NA	CASSFAETQYF	TGTGCCAGCAGTTTTGCGGAGACCCAGTACTTC
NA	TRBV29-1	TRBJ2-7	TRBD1	CSVEDRTTYEQYF	TGCAGCGTTGAGGACAGGACCACCTACGAGCAGTACTTC
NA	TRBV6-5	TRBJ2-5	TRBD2	CASSLLAGVWTQYF	TGTGCCAGCAGCCTACTAGCGGGGGTTTGGACCCAGTACTTC
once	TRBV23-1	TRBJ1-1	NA	CASSQLSTLNTEAFF	TGCGCCAGCAGTCAATTAAGTACTCTGAACACTGAAGCTTTCTTT
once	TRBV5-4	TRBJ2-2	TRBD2	CASSFGLAGSSNTGELFF	TGTGCCAGCAGCTTCGGACTAGCGGGTAGTTCGAACACCGGGGAGCTGTTTTTT
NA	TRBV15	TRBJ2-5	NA	CATSRDSLAEYQETQYF	TGTGCCACCAGCAGAGACTCACTAGCAGAATACCAAGAGACCCAGTACTTC
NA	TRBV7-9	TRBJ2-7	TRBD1	CASSTPSGTGGSEQYF	TGTGCCAGCAGCACCCCCTCCGGGACAGGGGGGTCCGAGCAGTACTTC
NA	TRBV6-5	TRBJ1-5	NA	CASSNDRALGQPQHF	TGTGCCAGCAGTAACGACAGAGCCCTAGGTCAGCCCCAGCATTTT
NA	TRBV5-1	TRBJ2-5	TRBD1	CASSFYPTGTARQQETQYF	TGCGCCAGCAGCTTCTACCCAACCGGGACAGCACGCCAGCAAGAGACCCAGTACTTC
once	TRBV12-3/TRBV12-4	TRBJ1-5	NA	CASSLGTLPQHF	TGTGCCAGCAGTTTGGGGACCTTGCCCCAGCATTTT
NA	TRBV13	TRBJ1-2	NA	CASTHPEGGGYTF	TGTGCCAGCACCCACCCCGAAGGGGGTGGCTACACCTTC
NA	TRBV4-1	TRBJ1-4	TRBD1	CASSQERGRDEKLFF	TGCGCCAGCAGCCAAGAGAGGGGGCGGGATGAAAAACTGTTTTTT
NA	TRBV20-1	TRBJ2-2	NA	CSARENTGELFF	TGCAGTGCTAGGGAGAACACCGGGGAGCTGTTTTTT
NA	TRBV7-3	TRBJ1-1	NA	CASSLGSGGEAFF	TGTGCCAGCAGCTTAGGGTCGGGGGGGGAAGCTTTCTTT
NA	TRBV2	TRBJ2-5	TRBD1	CASSRTGPETQYF	TGTGCCAGCAGCCGGACAGGCCCCGAGACCCAGTACTTC
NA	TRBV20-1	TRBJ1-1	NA	CSARVRTEMNTEAFF	TGCAGTGCTAGAGTCAGGACAGAAATGAACACTGAAGCTTTCTTT
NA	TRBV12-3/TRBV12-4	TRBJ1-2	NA	CASTKRGRPNNYGYTF	TGTGCCAGCACTAAGAGGGGCCGACCCAACAACTATGGCTACACCTTC
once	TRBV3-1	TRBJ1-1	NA	CASSQTVNTEAFF	TGTGCCAGCAGCCAGACAGTGAACACTGAAGCTTTCTTT
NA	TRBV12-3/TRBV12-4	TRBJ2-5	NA	CASSTSGETQYF	TGTGCCAGCAGCACCTCGGGGGAGACCCAGTACTTC
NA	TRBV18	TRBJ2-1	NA	CASSLRGDLSTYNEQFF	TGTGCCAGCTCACTTCGAGGGGATCTCAGCACCTACAATGAGCAGTTCTTC
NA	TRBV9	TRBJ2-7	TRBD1	CASSPTGQGANNEQYF	TGTGCCAGCAGCCCCACGGGACAGGGGGCAAACAACGAGCAGTACTTC
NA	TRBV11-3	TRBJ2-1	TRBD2	CASSGSGSIGNEQFF	TGTGCCAGCAGCGGTAGCGGGAGTATTGGCAATGAGCAGTTCTTC
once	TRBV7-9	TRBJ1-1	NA	CASSMPQGNTEAFF	TGTGCCAGCAGCATGCCCCAGGGGAACACTGAAGCTTTCTTT
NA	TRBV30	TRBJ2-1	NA	CAWIADYNEQFF	TGTGCCTGGATAGCGGACTACAATGAGCAGTTCTTC